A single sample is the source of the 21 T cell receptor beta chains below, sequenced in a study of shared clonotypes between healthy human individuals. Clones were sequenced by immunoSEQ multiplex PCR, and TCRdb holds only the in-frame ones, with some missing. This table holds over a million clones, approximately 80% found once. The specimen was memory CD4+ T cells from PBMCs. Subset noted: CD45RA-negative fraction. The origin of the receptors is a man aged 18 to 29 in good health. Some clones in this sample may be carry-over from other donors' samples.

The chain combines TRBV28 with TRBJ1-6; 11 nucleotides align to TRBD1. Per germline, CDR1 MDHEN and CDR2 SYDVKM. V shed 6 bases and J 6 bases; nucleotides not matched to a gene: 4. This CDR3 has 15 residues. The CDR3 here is CASSRGTGGNSPLHF. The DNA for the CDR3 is TGTGCCAGCAGCCGAGGGACAGGGGGTAATTCACCCCTCCACTTT.

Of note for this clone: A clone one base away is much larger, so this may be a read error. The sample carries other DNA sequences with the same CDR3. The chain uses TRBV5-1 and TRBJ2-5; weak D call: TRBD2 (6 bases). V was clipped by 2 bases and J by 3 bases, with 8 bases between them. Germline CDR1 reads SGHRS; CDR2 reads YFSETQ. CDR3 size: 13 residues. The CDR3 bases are TGCGCCAGCAGCTTTTCGGGGGAAGAGACCCAGTACTTC. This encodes CASSFSGEETQYF.

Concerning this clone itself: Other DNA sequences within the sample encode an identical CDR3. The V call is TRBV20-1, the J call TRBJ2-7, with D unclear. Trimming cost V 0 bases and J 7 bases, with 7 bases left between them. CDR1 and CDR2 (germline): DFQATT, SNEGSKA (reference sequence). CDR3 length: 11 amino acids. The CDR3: CSARDREEQYF. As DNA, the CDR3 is TGCAGTGCTAGAGATCGAGAAGAGCAGTACTTC.

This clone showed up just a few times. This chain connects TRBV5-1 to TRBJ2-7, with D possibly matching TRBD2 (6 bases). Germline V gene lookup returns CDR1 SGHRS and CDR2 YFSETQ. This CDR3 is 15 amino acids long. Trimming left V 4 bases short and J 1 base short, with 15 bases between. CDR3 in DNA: TGCGCCAGCAGCCGTGATGCGGGACGGTCCTACGAGCAGTACTTC. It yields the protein CASSRDAGRSYEQYF.

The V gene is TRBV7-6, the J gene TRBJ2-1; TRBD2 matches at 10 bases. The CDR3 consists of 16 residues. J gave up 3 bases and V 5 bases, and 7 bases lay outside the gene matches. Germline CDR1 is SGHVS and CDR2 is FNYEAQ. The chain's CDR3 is CASSLSSGRGYNEQFF. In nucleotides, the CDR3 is TGTGCCAGCAGCCTATCAAGCGGGAGGGGCTACAATGAGCAGTTCTTC.

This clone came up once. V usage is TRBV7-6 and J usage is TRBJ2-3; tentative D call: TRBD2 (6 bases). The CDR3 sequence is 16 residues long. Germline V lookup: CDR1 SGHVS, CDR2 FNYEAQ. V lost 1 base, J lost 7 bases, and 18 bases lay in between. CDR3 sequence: CASSLVAVGGANTQYF. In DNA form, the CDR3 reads TGTGCCAGCAGCTTAGTTGCAGTTGGAGGGGCTAATACGCAGTATTTT.

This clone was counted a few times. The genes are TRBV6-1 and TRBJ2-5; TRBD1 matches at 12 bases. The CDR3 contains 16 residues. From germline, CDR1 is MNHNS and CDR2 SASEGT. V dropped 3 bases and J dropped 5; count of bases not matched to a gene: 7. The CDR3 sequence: CASSDRDRGRGETQYF. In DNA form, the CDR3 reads TGTGCCAGCAGTGACCGGGACAGGGGGCGCGGTGAGACCCAGTACTTC.

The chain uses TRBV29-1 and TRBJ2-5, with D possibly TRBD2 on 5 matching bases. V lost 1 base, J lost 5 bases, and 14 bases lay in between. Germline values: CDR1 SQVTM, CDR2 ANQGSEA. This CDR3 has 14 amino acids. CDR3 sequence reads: CSVEVAQRGETQYF. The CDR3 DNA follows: TGCAGCGTTGAAGTGGCGCAGAGAGGGGAGACCCAGTACTTC.

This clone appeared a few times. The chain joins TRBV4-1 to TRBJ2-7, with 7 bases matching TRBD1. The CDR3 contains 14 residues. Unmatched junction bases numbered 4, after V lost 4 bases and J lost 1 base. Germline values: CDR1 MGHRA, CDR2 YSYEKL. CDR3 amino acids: CASSPRDSSYEQYF. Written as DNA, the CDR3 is TGCGCCAGCAGCCCCCGGGACAGTTCCTACGAGCAGTACTTC.

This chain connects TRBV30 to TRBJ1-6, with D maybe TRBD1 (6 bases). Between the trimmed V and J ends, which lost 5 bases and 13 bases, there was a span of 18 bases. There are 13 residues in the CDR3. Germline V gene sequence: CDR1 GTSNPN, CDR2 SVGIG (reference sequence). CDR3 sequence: CAWAEGGDSPLHF. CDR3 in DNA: TGTGCCTGGGCCGAGGGGGGCGACTCTCCCCTCCACTTT.

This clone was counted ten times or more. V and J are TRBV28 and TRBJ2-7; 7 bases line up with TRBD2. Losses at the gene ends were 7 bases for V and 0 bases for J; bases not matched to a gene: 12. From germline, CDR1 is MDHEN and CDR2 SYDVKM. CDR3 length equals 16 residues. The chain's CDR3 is CASTQMRGTFSYEQYF. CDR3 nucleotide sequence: TGTGCCAGCACCCAGATGCGGGGGACTTTCTCCTACGAGCAGTACTTC.

The CDR3 sequence is CSVDKGEDYGYTF. As DNA, the CDR3 is TGCAGCGTTGATAAAGGGGAAGACTATGGCTACACCTTC. This sequence joins TRBV29-1 and TRBJ1-2, with a tentative D call TRBD1 (5 bases). CDR3 length equals 13 residues. V lost 3 bases to trimming and J lost 3 bases, with 11 bases between them. In germline, CDR1 is SQVTM, CDR2 ANQGSEA.

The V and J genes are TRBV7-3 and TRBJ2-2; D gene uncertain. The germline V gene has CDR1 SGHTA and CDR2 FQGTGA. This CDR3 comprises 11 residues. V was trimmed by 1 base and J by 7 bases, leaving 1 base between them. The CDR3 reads CASSLNGELFF. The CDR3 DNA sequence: TGTGCCAGCAGCTTAAACGGGGAGCTGTTTTTT.

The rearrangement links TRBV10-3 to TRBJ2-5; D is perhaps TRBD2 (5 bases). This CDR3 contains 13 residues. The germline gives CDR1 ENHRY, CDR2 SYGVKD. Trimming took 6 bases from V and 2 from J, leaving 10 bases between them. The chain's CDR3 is CAISGGPQETQYF. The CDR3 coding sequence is TGTGCCATCAGCGGAGGTCCACAAGAGACCCAGTACTTC.

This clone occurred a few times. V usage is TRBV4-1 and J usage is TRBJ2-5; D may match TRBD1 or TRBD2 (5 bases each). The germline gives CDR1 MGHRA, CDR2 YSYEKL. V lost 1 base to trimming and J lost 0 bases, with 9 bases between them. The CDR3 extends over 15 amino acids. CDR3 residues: CASSQVEGYQETQYF. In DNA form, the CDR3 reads TGCGCCAGCAGCCAAGTTGAGGGGTACCAAGAGACCCAGTACTTC.

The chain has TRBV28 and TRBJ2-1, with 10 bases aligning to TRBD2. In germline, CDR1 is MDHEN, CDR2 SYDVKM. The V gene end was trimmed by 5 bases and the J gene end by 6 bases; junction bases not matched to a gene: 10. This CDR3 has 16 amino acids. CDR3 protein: CASSPAASGGFNEQFF. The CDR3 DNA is TGTGCCAGCAGTCCCGCAGCTAGCGGGGGCTTCAATGAGCAGTTCTTC.

The DNA for the CDR3 is TGTGCCAGCAGCTTGTGGGACAGGGAGATCTATGGCTACACCTTC. Translating it yields CASSLWDREIYGYTF. The J gene is TRBJ1-2, the V gene TRBV5-6; 9 bases map to TRBD1. This CDR3 comprises 15 residues. The germline gives CDR1 SGHDT, CDR2 YYEEEE. V dropped 1 base and J dropped 4; count of bases not matched to a gene: 5.

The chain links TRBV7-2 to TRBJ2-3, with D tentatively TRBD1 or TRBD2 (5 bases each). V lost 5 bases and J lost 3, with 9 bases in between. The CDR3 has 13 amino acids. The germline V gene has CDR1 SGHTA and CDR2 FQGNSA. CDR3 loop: CASSPGRTDTQYF. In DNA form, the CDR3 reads TGTGCCAGCAGCCCAGGGAGAACAGATACGCAGTATTTT.

The CDR3 nucleotides are TGCGCCAGCAGCCACGGACAGGCCCAGGGCTCTGGAAACACCATATATTTT. Translating it yields CASSHGQAQGSGNTIYF. The gene calls are TRBV4-1 and TRBJ1-3; 7 nucleotides line up with TRBD1. The CDR3 totals 17 residues. Germline assignment: CDR1 MGHRA and CDR2 YSYEKL. The J segment lost 0 bases and the V segment lost 3 bases, leaving 8 bases of the junction unmatched.

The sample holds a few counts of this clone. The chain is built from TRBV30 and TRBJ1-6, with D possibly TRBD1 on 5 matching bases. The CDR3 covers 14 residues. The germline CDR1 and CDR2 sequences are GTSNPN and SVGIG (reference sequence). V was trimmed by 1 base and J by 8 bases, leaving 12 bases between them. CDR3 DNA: TGTGCCTGGAGTGACAGCAGGGCATATTCACCCCTCCACTTT. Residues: CAWSDSRAYSPLHF.

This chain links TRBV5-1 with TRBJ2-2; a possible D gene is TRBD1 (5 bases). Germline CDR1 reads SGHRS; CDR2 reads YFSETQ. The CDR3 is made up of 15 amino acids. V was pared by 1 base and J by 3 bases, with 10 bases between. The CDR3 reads CASSLKKGDTGELFF. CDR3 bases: TGCGCCAGCAGCTTGAAAAAAGGGGACACCGGGGAGCTGTTTTTT.